This is a list of T cell receptor beta chains from one sample in a study of blood T cell repertoires in COVID-19. Repertoires were generated with immunoSEQ multiplex PCR, while TCRdb's copy carries only in-frame clones and drops some. The sample shows more than 110,000 clones, under 85% of them seen only once. Sample: peripheral blood. Source of these receptors: a woman older than 75 in a cohort sampled during active or convalescent COVID-19. Each CDR3 is given with its conserved first and last residue. The order of the fields is clone size, V gene, J gene, D gene, CDR3 DNA, CDR3 protein. The D gene is left open where the match is weak. The listing skips clone size in some rows; elsewhere it reads once, few, many or a size class.

clone size: .; V gene: TRBV28; J gene: TRBJ2-1; D gene: TRBD2; CDR3 DNA: TGTGCCAGCACCTTGCGGGGGACCTTATACAATGAGCAGTTCTTC; CDR3 protein: CASTLRGTLYNEQFF
clone size: .; V gene: TRBV10-3; J gene: TRBJ2-7; D gene: .; CDR3 DNA: TGTGCCATCAGCTTTCCGGGACGGGAGTACGAGCAGTACTTC; CDR3 protein: CAISFPGREYEQYF
clone size: .; V gene: TRBV7-2; J gene: TRBJ1-2; D gene: .; CDR3 DNA: TGTGCCAGCAGCTCAGAAACAGGGTATGGCTACACCTTC; CDR3 protein: CASSSETGYGYTF
clone size: .; V gene: TRBV7-9; J gene: TRBJ1-1; D gene: .; CDR3 DNA: TGTGCCAGCAGCTCATCAGGGTTCACTGAAGCTTTCTTT; CDR3 protein: CASSSSGFTEAFF
clone size: .; V gene: TRBV18; J gene: TRBJ1-2; D gene: .; CDR3 DNA: TGTGCCAGCTCACCAATATCCCAACGGAACTATGGCTACACCTTC; CDR3 protein: CASSPISQRNYGYTF
clone size: .; V gene: TRBV7-2; J gene: TRBJ2-3; D gene: .; CDR3 DNA: TGTGCCAGCCGCTTTGAGGGCACCCTAACGGGGGATACGCAGTATTTT; CDR3 protein: CASRFEGTLTGDTQYF
clone size: .; V gene: TRBV2; J gene: TRBJ1-2; D gene: TRBD1; CDR3 DNA: TGTGCCAGCAGTAGACAGGGAATGGATGGCTACACCTTC; CDR3 protein: CASSRQGMDGYTF
clone size: .; V gene: TRBV2; J gene: TRBJ2-3; D gene: TRBD2; CDR3 DNA: TGTGCCAGCAACTCGGGGGGAAGCACAGATACGCAGTATTTT; CDR3 protein: CASNSGGSTDTQYF
clone size: .; V gene: TRBV6-6; J gene: TRBJ1-5; D gene: .; CDR3 DNA: TGTGCCAGCACCCAACGGGTGGAGCGCCGCAATCAGCCCCAGCATTTT; CDR3 protein: CASTQRVERRNQPQHF
clone size: .; V gene: TRBV30; J gene: TRBJ1-2; D gene: TRBD1; CDR3 DNA: TGTGCCTGGAGATTGGGACAGGGAAGTGGCTACACCTTC; CDR3 protein: CAWRLGQGSGYTF
clone size: .; V gene: TRBV4-3; J gene: TRBJ2-1; D gene: .; CDR3 DNA: TGCGCCAGCAGCCAAGATTATCAGGGTAGGTTCGAGCAGTTCTTC; CDR3 protein: CASSQDYQGRFEQFF
clone size: once; V gene: TRBV15; J gene: TRBJ2-3; D gene: .; CDR3 DNA: TGTGCCACCAGCACTCGAGCGGTCCCCACAGATACGCAGTATTTT; CDR3 protein: CATSTRAVPTDTQYF
clone size: .; V gene: TRBV12-3/TRBV12-4; J gene: TRBJ2-1; D gene: TRBD2; CDR3 DNA: TGTGCCAGCAGTCCTGCGGGGGGCCAGCAGTTCTTC; CDR3 protein: CASSPAGGQQFF
clone size: .; V gene: TRBV6-1; J gene: TRBJ2-4; D gene: TRBD1; CDR3 DNA: TGTGCCAGCAGTGACGGACAGGGTGTGCACATTCAGTACTTC; CDR3 protein: CASSDGQGVHIQYF
clone size: .; V gene: TRBV7-2; J gene: TRBJ1-2; D gene: .; CDR3 DNA: TGTGCCAGCAGCTTAGACAGCTCTATACGGGGCTACACCTTC; CDR3 protein: CASSLDSSIRGYTF
clone size: .; V gene: TRBV3-1/TRBV3-2; J gene: TRBJ2-5; D gene: .; CDR3 DNA: TGTGCCAGCAGCCAAGTCGACAGCCAAGAGACCCAGTACTTC; CDR3 protein: CASSQVDSQETQYF
clone size: .; V gene: TRBV7-2; J gene: TRBJ2-1; D gene: .; CDR3 DNA: TGTGCCAGCAGCTTCGTAGGACTACCCAACAATGAGCAGTTCTTC; CDR3 protein: CASSFVGLPNNEQFF
clone size: few; V gene: TRBV7-2; J gene: TRBJ2-3; D gene: TRBD2; CDR3 DNA: TGTGCCAGCAGCCCACTTCGAGGCGGGGGGGCCAAAGATACGCAGTATTTT; CDR3 protein: CASSPLRGGGAKDTQYF
clone size: .; V gene: TRBV19; J gene: TRBJ1-2; D gene: .; CDR3 DNA: TGTGCCAGTAGTCGACAGGAGATAGCTAACTATGGCTACACCTTC; CDR3 protein: CASSRQEIANYGYTF
clone size: few; V gene: TRBV5-1; J gene: TRBJ2-7; D gene: TRBD1; CDR3 DNA: TGCGCCAGCGCCCCCGGGACAGGGACCAACGAGCAGTACTTC; CDR3 protein: CASAPGTGTNEQYF
clone size: .; V gene: TRBV7-2; J gene: TRBJ1-1; D gene: .; CDR3 DNA: TGTGCCAGCAGCTTGGGGGCGCGAGGTCGCACTGAAGCTTTCTTT; CDR3 protein: CASSLGARGRTEAFF
clone size: .; V gene: TRBV11-3; J gene: TRBJ2-1; D gene: .; CDR3 DNA: TGTGCCAGCAGCCAGGCAGGGTCGGATGAGCAGTTCTTC; CDR3 protein: CASSQAGSDEQFF
clone size: .; V gene: TRBV18; J gene: TRBJ2-5; D gene: .; CDR3 DNA: TGTGCCAGCTCACCCAACCTACAAGAGACCCAGTACTTC; CDR3 protein: CASSPNLQETQYF
clone size: .; V gene: TRBV4-1; J gene: TRBJ2-5; D gene: TRBD2; CDR3 DNA: TGCGCCAGCAGCCCTATTGGACTAGGAGCTAGGAAGACCCAGTACTTC; CDR3 protein: CASSPIGLGARKTQYF
clone size: .; V gene: TRBV5-1; J gene: TRBJ2-1; D gene: .; CDR3 DNA: TGCGCCAGCAGCCCGGGTCTTTCCGGCTTCGGTGAGCAGTTCTTC; CDR3 protein: CASSPGLSGFGEQFF
clone size: .; V gene: TRBV9; J gene: TRBJ1-3; D gene: .; CDR3 DNA: TGTGCCAGCAGCCCCCGTCGTGGTGGGGGGTTGTTTAGAAACACCATATATTTT; CDR3 protein: CASSPRRGGGLFRNTIYF
clone size: .; V gene: TRBV7-9; J gene: TRBJ1-1; D gene: .; CDR3 DNA: TGTGCCAGCAGCTTAGCGACCACAGGTGAAGCTTTCTTT; CDR3 protein: CASSLATTGEAFF
clone size: .; V gene: TRBV24-1; J gene: TRBJ1-2; D gene: .; CDR3 DNA: TGTGCCACCAGTGATCCGAAGACAGCAAACTATGGCTACACCTTC; CDR3 protein: CATSDPKTANYGYTF
clone size: .; V gene: TRBV18; J gene: TRBJ2-2; D gene: TRBD1; CDR3 DNA: TGTGCCAGCTCACCAGGGACAGGGAATGGCGGGGAGCTGTTTTTT; CDR3 protein: CASSPGTGNGGELFF
clone size: .; V gene: TRBV19; J gene: TRBJ1-5; D gene: TRBD1; CDR3 DNA: TGTGCCAGTAGTATAGCTGGGACAGCCGCGGGAAATCAGCCCCAGCATTTT; CDR3 protein: CASSIAGTAAGNQPQHF
clone size: .; V gene: TRBV4-1; J gene: TRBJ1-6; D gene: .; CDR3 DNA: TGCGCCAGCAGCCGAATACAGGGCTTGAATTCACCCCTCCACTTT; CDR3 protein: CASSRIQGLNSPLHF
clone size: .; V gene: TRBV5-1; J gene: TRBJ1-2; D gene: .; CDR3 DNA: TGCGCCAGCAGCTGGGGGAGGGGTTCCTATGGCTACACCTTC; CDR3 protein: CASSWGRGSYGYTF
clone size: once; V gene: TRBV6-5; J gene: TRBJ1-2; D gene: .; CDR3 DNA: TGTGCCAGCAGTAGGGGGGGGATTAACTATGGCTACACCTTC; CDR3 protein: CASSRGGINYGYTF
clone size: .; V gene: TRBV5-6; J gene: TRBJ2-1; D gene: TRBD2; CDR3 DNA: TGTGCCAGCAGCTCCTGGGCGGGGGGCTACTACAATGAGCAGTTCTTC; CDR3 protein: CASSSWAGGYYNEQFF
clone size: .; V gene: TRBV18; J gene: TRBJ2-3; D gene: TRBD2; CDR3 DNA: TGTGCCAGCTCACCTAGGACTAGCGGGGGTAGCACAGATACGCAGTATTTT; CDR3 protein: CASSPRTSGGSTDTQYF
clone size: .; V gene: TRBV4-3; J gene: TRBJ1-4; D gene: .; CDR3 DNA: TGCGCCAGCAGCCAAGATACGGGTTCCGGTGAAAAACTGTTTTTT; CDR3 protein: CASSQDTGSGEKLFF
clone size: .; V gene: TRBV7-9; J gene: TRBJ2-3; D gene: .; CDR3 DNA: TGTGCCGGTCTGTGGGGCAACACAGATACGCAGTATTTT; CDR3 protein: CAGLWGNTDTQYF
clone size: .; V gene: TRBV18; J gene: TRBJ2-1; D gene: .; CDR3 DNA: TGTGCCAGCTCACCTAATAACAGGGATGAGCAGTTCTTC; CDR3 protein: CASSPNNRDEQFF
clone size: .; V gene: TRBV3-1/TRBV3-2; J gene: TRBJ1-2; D gene: TRBD1; CDR3 DNA: TGTGCCAGCAGACGACAGGGAGACTATGGCTACACCTTC; CDR3 protein: CASRRQGDYGYTF
clone size: .; V gene: TRBV27; J gene: TRBJ1-2; D gene: .; CDR3 DNA: TGTGCCAGCAGTTTCATTCGGGATAACTATGGCTACACCTTC; CDR3 protein: CASSFIRDNYGYTF
clone size: .; V gene: TRBV19; J gene: TRBJ1-2; D gene: .; CDR3 DNA: TGTGCCAGTAGTATAGATGCCTTCCGGAACTATGGCTACACCTTC; CDR3 protein: CASSIDAFRNYGYTF
clone size: .; V gene: TRBV18; J gene: TRBJ1-2; D gene: .; CDR3 DNA: TGTGCCAGCTCACAGTGGGGGGACTATGGCTACACCTTC; CDR3 protein: CASSQWGDYGYTF
clone size: .; V gene: TRBV5-1; J gene: TRBJ1-4; D gene: .; CDR3 DNA: TGCGCCAGCAGCTCGGGTCCCCGGCAGTCCGCCAATGAAAAACTGTTTTTT; CDR3 protein: CASSSGPRQSANEKLFF
clone size: .; V gene: TRBV5-4; J gene: TRBJ2-1; D gene: TRBD2; CDR3 DNA: TGTGCCAGCAGCTCCATAGCGGGGGGTCGGTACAATGAGCAGTTCTTC; CDR3 protein: CASSSIAGGRYNEQFF
clone size: .; V gene: TRBV4-1; J gene: TRBJ1-1; D gene: .; CDR3 DNA: TGCGCCAGCAGCCAAGCTAGAGGGGGTTGGACTGAAGCTTTCTTT; CDR3 protein: CASSQARGGWTEAFF
clone size: .; V gene: TRBV6-5; J gene: TRBJ1-4; D gene: .; CDR3 DNA: TGTGCCAGCAGTCCCGGAGCGTTCAATGAAAAACTGTTTTTT; CDR3 protein: CASSPGAFNEKLFF
clone size: .; V gene: TRBV15; J gene: TRBJ2-4; D gene: .; CDR3 DNA: TGTGCCACCAGCAGAGGAGCGCAGGGTACCAAAAACATTCAGTACTTC; CDR3 protein: CATSRGAQGTKNIQYF
clone size: .; V gene: TRBV28; J gene: TRBJ1-2; D gene: TRBD1; CDR3 DNA: TGTGCCAGCAGTACAGGGGGAATGGGATATGGCTACACCTTC; CDR3 protein: CASSTGGMGYGYTF
clone size: .; V gene: TRBV11-3; J gene: TRBJ2-5; D gene: TRBD2; CDR3 DNA: TGTGCCAGCAGCTTAGGTGGCCTAGCGGGGGGAAAAGAGACCCAGTACTTC; CDR3 protein: CASSLGGLAGGKETQYF